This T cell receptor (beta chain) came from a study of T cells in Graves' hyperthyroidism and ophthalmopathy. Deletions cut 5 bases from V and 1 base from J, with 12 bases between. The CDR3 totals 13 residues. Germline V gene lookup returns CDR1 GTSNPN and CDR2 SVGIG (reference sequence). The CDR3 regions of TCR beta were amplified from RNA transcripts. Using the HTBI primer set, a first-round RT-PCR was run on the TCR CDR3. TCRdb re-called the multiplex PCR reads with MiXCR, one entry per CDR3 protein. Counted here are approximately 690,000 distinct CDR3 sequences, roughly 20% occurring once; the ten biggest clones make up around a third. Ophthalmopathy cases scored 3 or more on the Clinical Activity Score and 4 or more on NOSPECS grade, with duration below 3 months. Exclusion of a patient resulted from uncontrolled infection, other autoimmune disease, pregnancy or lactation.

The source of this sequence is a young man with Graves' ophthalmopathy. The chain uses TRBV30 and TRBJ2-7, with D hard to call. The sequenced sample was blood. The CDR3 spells CAWCEGPSYEQYF. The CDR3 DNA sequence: TGTGCCTGGTGTGAAGGGCCTTCCTACGAGCAGTACTTC.